This TCR beta chain comes out of a study of cytomegalovirus exposure and HLA in healthy donors. On the study more broadly: Later analysis reported that the roughly 110 validation repertoires shared the platform of the roughly 700 first-cohort repertoires.

The V gene end was trimmed by 9 bases and the J gene end by 5 bases; junction bases not matched to a gene: 9. The CDR3 loop spans 13 amino acids. Germline lookup yields CDR1 MDHEN and CDR2 SYDVKM. This clone occurred once. This table comes from immunoSEQ multiplex PCR, and its TCRdb copy is limited to in-frame clones, with some not included. The repertoire includes 150,000 to 200,000 clones, roughly 82% of them detected once, and over 10% sits in the top ten. Sequenced input: PBMCs. The chain recombines TRBV28 with TRBJ2-7; TRBD2 matches at 8 bases. This receptor was obtained from a woman aged 25 to 39 in good health and CMV-seropositive. CDR3 sequence (DNA): TGTGCCAGTCAGAGCGGGAGTATCGACGAGCAGTACTTC. This codes for CASQSGSIDEQYF.